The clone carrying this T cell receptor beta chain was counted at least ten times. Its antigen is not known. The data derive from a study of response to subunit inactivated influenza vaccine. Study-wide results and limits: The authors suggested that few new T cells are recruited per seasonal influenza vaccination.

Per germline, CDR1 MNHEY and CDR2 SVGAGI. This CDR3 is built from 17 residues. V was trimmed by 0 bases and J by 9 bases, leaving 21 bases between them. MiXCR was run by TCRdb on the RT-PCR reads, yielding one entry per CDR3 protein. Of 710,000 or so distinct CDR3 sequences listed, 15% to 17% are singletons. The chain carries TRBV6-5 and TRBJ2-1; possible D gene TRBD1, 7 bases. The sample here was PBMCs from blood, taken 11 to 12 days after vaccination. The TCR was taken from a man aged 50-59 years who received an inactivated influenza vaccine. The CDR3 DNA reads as TGTGCCAGCAGTTACTCGAAGTTGGAGGGGGCCATGGGTGAGCAGTTCTTC. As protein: CASSYSKLEGAMGEQFF.